The 28 T cell receptor beta chains in this list originate from one sample, sequenced in a study of blood T cell repertoires in COVID-19. Using immunoSEQ multiplex PCR, the repertoire was profiled, and TCRdb retains in-frame clones only, with some absent. The profile shows approximately 280,000 clones, around 89% of them singletons. The sequenced sample was peripheral blood. Receptor source: a middle-aged man with acute or convalescent COVID-19.

The chain links TRBV3-1 (or the pseudogene TRBV3-2) to TRBJ1-1; TRBD1 might be the D (5 bases). This CDR3 spans 14 amino acids. The germline V gene encodes CDR1 LGHDT and CDR2 YNNKEL (reference sequence). The V gene lost 3 bases and the J gene lost 5 bases, with 13 bases spanning the gap. The CDR3 loop is CASSHLQGGTEAFF. CDR3 sequence (DNA): TGTGCCAGCAGCCATCTGCAGGGAGGGACTGAAGCTTTCTTT.

This clone has a handful of counts. V usage is TRBV11-1 and J usage is TRBJ1-5, with a possible D match to TRBD1 (5 bases). CDR3 length equals 14 residues. Germline V gene sequence: CDR1 SGHAT, CDR2 FQDESV (reference sequence). With 5 bases removed from V and 4 bases from J, the gap between germline ends came to 12 bases. CDR3 coding DNA: TGTGCCAGCAGCAAAACAGGCTTAAATCAGCCCCAGCATTTT. Protein sequence: CASSKTGLNQPQHF.

This sequence joins TRBV20-1 and TRBJ2-3; 8 nucleotides line up with TRBD1. The V segment lost 3 bases and the J segment 2 bases; nucleotides outside the gene matches: 10. CDR1 DFQATT and CDR2 SNEGSKA come from the germline V gene (reference sequence). This CDR3 comprises 16 residues. The CDR3 sequence: CSASGARGHYTDTQYF. CDR3 in DNA: TGCAGTGCTAGTGGGGCCAGGGGGCATTACACAGATACGCAGTATTTT.

The V gene is TRBV5-5, the J gene TRBJ2-7; no definite D call. CDR1 is SGHKS, CDR2 YYEKEE, per germline (reference sequence). This CDR3 is 12 amino acids long. V lost 4 bases and J 5 bases, leaving 10 bases between the germline ends. CDR3 sequence reads: CASSPHEHEQYF. DNA for the CDR3: TGTGCCAGCAGCCCCCATGAGCACGAGCAGTACTTC.

V gene TRBV9 combines with J gene TRBJ2-7, with TRBD1 identical over 8 bases. The germline CDR1 and CDR2 sequences are SGDLS and YYNGEE. The V and J ends lost 0 bases and 3 bases, in that order; junction bases with no gene match: 5. The CDR3 is 15 residues long. CDR3 sequence reads: CASSVGTGGIYEQYF. CDR3 nucleotide sequence: TGTGCCAGCAGCGTAGGAACAGGGGGTATCTACGAGCAGTACTTC.

The chain couples TRBV9 to TRBJ1-1; TRBD1 matches 8 bases. There are 15 residues in the CDR3. CDR1 is SGDLS, CDR2 YYNGEE, per germline. V was pared by 0 bases and J by 0 bases, with 1 base of the junction left unmatched. DNA for the CDR3: TGTGCCAGCAGCGTAGGGGACAGGATGAACACTGAAGCTTTCTTT. Translating it yields CASSVGDRMNTEAFF.

The CDR3: CASSDLLPPGYNEQFF. CDR3 bases: TGTGCCAGCAGTGATCTTCTACCTCCGGGGTACAATGAGCAGTTCTTC. The V call is TRBV2, the J call TRBJ2-1, with D possibly TRBD2 on 5 matching bases. The germline CDR1 and CDR2 sequences are SNHLY and FYNNEI. V was clipped by 3 bases and J by 4 bases, with 16 bases between them. The CDR3 sequence is 16 residues long. The full variable domain, in which reference TRBV2 and TRBJ2-1 provide the parts outside the CDR3, is EPEVTQTPSHQVTQMGQEVILRCVPISNHLYFYWYRQILGQKVEFLVSFYNNEISEKSEIFDDQFSVERPDGSNFTLKIRSTKLEDSAMYFCASSDLLPPGYNEQFFGPGTRLTVL.

This clone was counted a single time. The chain carries TRBV6-5 and TRBJ1-4, with TRBD1 matching over 8 bases. V was clipped by 7 bases and J by 3 bases; unmatched bases: 7. CDR3 size: 15 residues. Looked up from germline, CDR1 is MNHEY and CDR2 is SVGAGI. The CDR3: CASTPRGQANEKLFF. The CDR3 DNA is TGTGCCAGCACCCCACGGGGACAGGCTAATGAAAAACTGTTTTTT.

The chain links TRBV5-1 to TRBJ1-1; 8 bases align to TRBD1. The CDR3 sequence is 16 residues long. The V gene end was trimmed by 5 bases and the J gene end by 6 bases; junction bases not matched to a gene: 15. The germline CDR1 and CDR2 sequences are SGHRS and YFSETQ. CDR3 residues: CASREADRARMAEAFF. The CDR3 nucleotides are TGCGCCAGCAGGGAGGCGGACAGGGCAAGGATGGCTGAAGCTTTCTTT.

This clone was observed once. The rearrangement uses TRBV5-6 and TRBJ2-3, with 9 bases matching TRBD1. Germline CDR1 reads SGHDT; CDR2 reads YYEEEE. The CDR3 has 15 amino acids. Unmatched junction bases numbered 3, after V lost 2 bases and J lost 2 bases. The CDR3 bases are TGTGCCAGCAGCTTCCGGGACAGGGACACAGATACGCAGTATTTT. It encodes CASSFRDRDTDTQYF.

This clone came up once. The chain combines TRBV6-5 with TRBJ1-2; 8 positions agree with TRBD1. The germline gives CDR1 MNHEY, CDR2 SVGAGI. The CDR3 loop spans 15 amino acids. The J segment lost 5 bases and the V segment lost 4 bases, leaving 9 bases of the junction unmatched. CDR3 amino acids: CASSFGTGRGYGYTF. The DNA for the CDR3 is TGTGCCAGCAGTTTCGGGACAGGACGGGGATATGGCTACACCTTC.

V and J are TRBV5-1 and TRBJ2-1; a possible D gene is TRBD1 (6 bases). V was pared by 0 bases and J by 5 bases, with 15 bases between. The germline CDR1 and CDR2 sequences are SGHRS and YFSETQ. The CDR3 has 16 residues. CDR3 nucleotide sequence: TGCGCCAGCAGCTTGGCGGTCAGGGGACCAAACAATGAGCAGTTCTTC. Its protein product is CASSLAVRGPNNEQFF.

CDR3 loop: CASRPRGTEAFF. The CDR3 DNA follows: TGTGCCAGCAGACCGCGGGGCACTGAAGCTTTCTTT. The chain is built from TRBV6-5 and TRBJ1-1; no clear D gene. V was shortened by 6 bases and J by 4 bases, with 9 bases between the two germline ends. CDR3 length: 12 residues. The V gene's germline CDR1 is MNHEY and CDR2 SVGAGI.

The CDR3 nucleotides are TGTGCCAGCAGCTTATTATGGGGGCAGATGGCTGAAGCTTTCTTT. It yields the protein CASSLLWGQMAEAFF. The chain joins TRBV11-2 to TRBJ1-1, with a possible D match to TRBD1 (6 bases). There are 15 residues in the CDR3. Germline V lookup: CDR1 SGHAT, CDR2 FQNNGV. Trimming took 2 bases from V and 6 from J, leaving 16 bases between them. The full variable domain, in which reference TRBV11-2 and TRBJ1-1 provide the parts outside the CDR3, is EAGVAQSPRYKIIEKRQSVAFWCNPISGHATLYWYQQILGQGPKLLIQFQNNGVVDDSQLPKDRFSAERLKGVDSTLKIQPAKLEDSAVYLCASSLLWGQMAEAFFGQGTRLTVV.

The chain has TRBV20-1 and TRBJ1-2, with TRBD1 identical over 7 bases. CDR1 and CDR2 from the germline V gene are DFQATT and SNEGSKA (reference sequence). The CDR3 runs 16 residues. V gave up 3 bases and J gave up 3 bases; unmatched junction bases: 13. CDR3 bases: TGCAGTGCTAGTTCTTTGGGTGGGCAGGGGGACTATGGCTACACCTTC. Translation gives CSASSLGGQGDYGYTF.

This chain links TRBV6-1 with TRBJ2-7; possibly TRBD2 for D (6 bases). V dropped 0 bases and J dropped 7 bases, with 10 bases sitting between them. CDR1 and CDR2 from the germline V gene are MNHNS and SASEGT. CDR3 length: 13 amino acids. Here the CDR3 DNA reads TGTGCCAGCAGTGAAGCAGGGACTCGGGAGCAGTACTTC. Translating it yields CASSEAGTREQYF.

The sample holds one count of this clone. The chain joins TRBV2 to TRBJ2-6, with D possibly TRBD2 on 7 matching bases. The length of the CDR3 is 15 residues. The germline V gene has CDR1 SNHLY and CDR2 FYNNEI. Between the trimmed V and J ends, which lost 4 bases and 4 bases, there was a span of 11 bases. The CDR3 DNA is TGTGCCAGCAGTGCCGGGGGGCTCGGGGCCAACGTCCTGACTTTC. Encoded protein: CASSAGGLGANVLTF.

V is TRBV13 and J is TRBJ2-7; 9 nucleotides agree with TRBD1. This CDR3 is built from 15 residues. J gave up 0 bases and V 3 bases, and 3 bases lay outside the gene matches. Germline CDR1 reads PRHDT; CDR2 reads FYEKMQ (reference sequence). The CDR3 DNA follows: TGTGCCAGCAGCTTGAACAGGGGGCACTCCTACGAGCAGTACTTC. This gives the protein CASSLNRGHSYEQYF. The variable domain in full, completed from reference TRBV13 and TRBJ2-7, reads AAGVIQSPRHLIKEKRETATLKCYPIPRHDTVYWYQQGPGQDPQFLISFYEKMQSDKGSIPDRFSAQQFSDYHSELNMSSLELGDSALYFCASSLNRGHSYEQYFGPGTRLTVT.

The DNA of the CDR3 is TGTGCCAGCTCACCGCCTGACAGGTTTCAGCCCCAGCATTTT. Its translation is CASSPPDRFQPQHF. This chain joins TRBV18 and TRBJ1-5, with a tentative D call TRBD1 (6 bases). V was shortened by 3 bases and J by 6 bases, with 12 bases between the two germline ends. Germline V gene data show CDR1 as KGHSH and CDR2 as LQKENI. The CDR3 totals 14 residues.

The CDR3 bases are TGTGCCTCTAGCGTCCTTGGGGGTTACAATGAGCAGTTCTTC. It is translated as CASSVLGGYNEQFF. The rearrangement links TRBV19 to TRBJ2-1; D perhaps matches TRBD2 (6 bases). Per germline, CDR1 LNHDA and CDR2 SQIVND (reference sequence). Trimming pared 11 bases from V and 4 bases from J, leaving 18 bases between. The CDR3 spans 14 residues.

V usage is TRBV27 and J usage is TRBJ1-4; 7 bases fit TRBD1. CDR3 size: 14 residues. J gave up 6 bases and V 2 bases, and 3 bases lay outside the gene matches. Germline assignment: CDR1 MNHEY and CDR2 SMNVEV (reference sequence). CDR3 in DNA: TGTGCCAGCAGTTTAGTAACAGGGGATGAAAAACTGTTTTTT. It yields the protein CASSLVTGDEKLFF.

This clone was picked up one time. The chain couples TRBV15 to TRBJ1-1; no reliable D call. The V end was cut by 1 base, the J end by 1 base, with 13 bases between. Per the germline V gene, CDR1 is LNHNV and CDR2 is YYDKDF (reference sequence). The CDR3 is made up of 16 amino acids. The CDR3 sequence is CATSRGLGVGNTEAFF. The DNA for the CDR3 is TGTGCCACCAGCAGAGGCCTCGGGGTCGGGAACACTGAAGCTTTCTTT.

J is TRBJ1-1 and V is TRBV6-5, with a possible D match to TRBD1 (6 bases). The CDR3 runs to 12 residues. The germline V and J ends were trimmed by 6 bases and 4 bases, with 9 bases remaining between them. Germline V gives CDR1 MNHEY, CDR2 SVGAGI. The DNA of the CDR3 is TGTGCCAGCAGCCAGGGGACCACTGAAGCTTTCTTT. Its protein product is CASSQGTTEAFF.

V is TRBV7-2 and J is TRBJ2-7, with a tentative D call TRBD2 (6 bases). With 3 bases removed from V and 7 bases from J, the gap between germline ends came to 19 bases. The CDR3 runs to 15 residues. In germline, CDR1 is SGHTA, CDR2 FQGNSA. As DNA, the CDR3 is TGTGCCAGCAGCTTCCAGTCATTAGGGGCGGGGGAGCAGTACTTC. The encoded protein is CASSFQSLGAGEQYF.

The chain combines TRBV12-5 with TRBJ2-2, with 13 bases aligning to TRBD2. The V segment lost 1 base and the J segment 7 bases; nucleotides outside the gene matches: 3. In germline, CDR1 is LGHNT, CDR2 FRNRAP. The CDR3 is made up of 16 amino acids. In nucleotides, the CDR3 is TGTGCTAGTGGTTTGGGGGGACTAGCGGGGAACGGGGAGCTGTTTTTT. Translated: CASGLGGLAGNGELFF.

This clone appeared once. J is TRBJ2-3 and V is TRBV5-1; 7 bases align to TRBD1. There are 15 residues in the CDR3. V was clipped by 4 bases and J by 0 bases; unmatched bases: 5. Germline CDR1 is SGHRS and CDR2 is YFSETQ. The CDR3 region is CASSPDRPSTDTQYF. The CDR3 DNA reads TGCGCCAGCAGCCCGGACAGGCCTAGCACAGATACGCAGTATTTT. Using reference TRBV5-1 and TRBJ2-3 for the parts outside the CDR3, the full variable domain is KAGVTQTPRYLIKTRGQQVTLSCSPISGHRSVSWYQQTPGQGLQFLFEYFSETQRNKGNFPGRFSGRQFSNSRSEMNVSTLELGDSALYLCASSPDRPSTDTQYFGPGTRLTVL.

The chain is built from TRBV19 and TRBJ1-5; D is undetermined. This CDR3 comprises 13 residues. Trimming removed 5 bases from V and 1 base from J, with 6 bases in between. Germline V gives CDR1 LNHDA, CDR2 SQIVND (reference sequence). The CDR3: CASSDWSNQPQHF. CDR3 coding DNA: TGTGCCAGTAGTGACTGGAGCAATCAGCCCCAGCATTTT.

J is TRBJ2-4 and V is TRBV12-3 or TRBV12-4; perhaps TRBD1 as D (6 bases). The CDR3 is made up of 13 amino acids. With 7 bases removed from V and 8 bases from J, the gap between germline ends came to 15 bases. The CDR3 nucleotides are TGTGCCAGCACCTGGGGGCCAGGGGACATTCAGTACTTC. Translation gives CASTWGPGDIQYF.